The 7 T cell receptor beta chains given below trace back to one sample, sequenced in a study of shared clonotypes between healthy human individuals. Libraries were prepared by immunoSEQ multiplex PCR; TCRdb keeps only in-frame clonotypes and omits some of them. The repertoire holds some 530,000 clones, with around 80% as singletons. Source material: PBMCs. The receptors stem from a woman between 40 and 55 years old in good health. Some clones in this sample may be carry-over from other donors' samples.

A note on this clone: The identical CDR3 is also encoded by other nucleotide sequences in the sample. The chain employs TRBV9 and TRBJ2-1; 8 positions agree with TRBD1. V shed 3 bases and J 2 bases; nucleotides not matched to a gene: 4. CDR1 SGDLS and CDR2 YYNGEE come from the germline V gene. The CDR3 extends over 15 amino acids. CDR3 sequence: CASSADRGPYNEQFF. CDR3 bases: TGTGCCAGCAGCGCCGACAGGGGCCCCTACAATGAGCAGTTCTTC.

The V and J genes are TRBV5-4 and TRBJ2-5, with D perhaps being TRBD1 or TRBD2 (6 bases each). V lost 4 bases to trimming and J lost 5 bases, with 15 bases between them. Per germline, CDR1 SGHNT and CDR2 YYREEE (reference sequence). The CDR3 is 14 amino acids. The CDR3 coding sequence is TGTGCCAGCAGCACTGGAGGGGGGAGGGAGACCCAGTACTTC. It translates to CASSTGGGRETQYF.

CDR3 region: CASSPGTSGWGESEQFF. CDR3 bases: TGTGCCAGCAGCCCAGGGACTAGCGGTTGGGGGGAGAGTGAGCAGTTCTTC. The genes are TRBV11-3 and TRBJ2-1, with 11 nucleotides matching TRBD2. V gave up 5 bases and J gave up 9 bases; unmatched junction bases: 15. The CDR3 is 17 amino acids. Germline CDR1 reads SGHNT; CDR2 reads YENEEA.

The chain couples TRBV7-3 to TRBJ1-2; 11 nucleotides agree with TRBD1. CDR1 and CDR2 from the germline V gene are SGHTA and FQGTGA. The CDR3 covers 17 residues. With V trimmed by 5 bases and J by 5 bases, 13 bases remained unmatched. CDR3 DNA: TGTGCCAGCAGCGACCCGGGACAGGGGGTTGGGGAATATGGCTACACCTTC. Its translation: CASSDPGQGVGEYGYTF. Looking up the rest from reference TRBV7-3 and TRBJ1-2 gives the full variable domain: GAGVSQTPSNKVTEKGKYVELRCDPISGHTALYWYRQSLGQGPEFLIYFQGTGAADDSGLPNDRFFAVRPEGSVSTLKIQRTERGDSAVYLCASSDPGQGVGEYGYTFGSGTRLTVV.

On this clone itself: A read error is likely, as this CDR3 ends without the conserved phenylalanine or tryptophan. The chain joins TRBV30 to TRBJ2-7; tentative D call: TRBD1 (6 bases). With 2 bases removed from V and 3 bases from J, the gap between germline ends came to 11 bases. This CDR3 region has 13 residues. Per germline, CDR1 GTSNPN and CDR2 SVGIG (reference sequence). CDR3 bases: TGTGCCTGGAGTAGAGGACAGCTCTACGAGCAGTACTTA. This gives the protein CAWSRGQLYEQYL.

Many counts were recorded for this clone. The chain carries TRBV27 and TRBJ2-1, with 10 bases that match TRBD2. Looked up from germline, CDR1 is MNHEY and CDR2 is SMNVEV (reference sequence). The junction had 7 bases not matched to a gene; V was cut back by 6 bases and J by 2 bases. The CDR3 consists of 16 residues. The CDR3: CASSAIAGGPYNEQFF. Written as DNA, the CDR3 is TGTGCCAGCAGCGCAATAGCGGGAGGCCCCTACAATGAGCAGTTCTTC.

The rearrangement links TRBV19 to TRBJ1-2; 9 bases align to TRBD1. CDR1 LNHDA and CDR2 SQIVND come from the germline V gene (reference sequence). The CDR3 consists of 14 residues. V lost 4 bases, J lost 8 bases, and 8 bases stayed unmatched. The CDR3 DNA sequence: TGTGCCAGTAGTACCTCCCGGGACAGGGCGGGCTACACCTTC. Translation gives CASSTSRDRAGYTF.